A selection of T cell receptor beta chains follows, all from one sample in a study of blood T cell repertoires in COVID-19. Profiling relied on immunoSEQ multiplex PCR, and the TCRdb table lists in-frame clones only, not all of them. In the table there are a few hundred thousand clones, about 90% of which are singletons. The specimen sequenced was peripheral blood. Receptors originate from a man aged 18-30 years with active or convalescent COVID-19. The CDR3 runs from the conserved cysteine through the conserved F or W. The D gene is left open where the match is weak. Only some rows state a clone size, as once, few, many or a class for expanded clones.

size: -
J: TRBJ1-2
V: TRBV27
D: -
DNA: TGTGCCAGCAGTCCTACTATTAACTATGGCTACACCTTC
CDR3: CASSPTINYGYTF

size: -
J: TRBJ2-3
V: TRBV28
D: -
DNA: TGTGCCAGCAGTGCCCGAGGAACAGATACGCAGTATTTT
CDR3: CASSARGTDTQYF

size: -
J: TRBJ1-5
V: TRBV4-1
D: TRBD1
DNA: TGCGCCAGCAGCCAAGTGGTCAGGGGGGCTCAGCCCCAGCATTTT
CDR3: CASSQVVRGAQPQHF

size: -
J: TRBJ2-1
V: TRBV3-1/TRBV3-2
D: -
DNA: TGTGCCAGCAGCCCAAGCTATGGGAGGAACGGGATCTATGAGCAGTTCTTC
CDR3: CASSPSYGRNGIYEQFF

size: -
J: TRBJ2-7
V: TRBV11-2
D: -
DNA: TGTGCCAGCAGCTTAAATCCCTACCGAGGGCAGTACTTC
CDR3: CASSLNPYRGQYF

size: -
J: TRBJ1-1
V: TRBV5-1
D: -
DNA: TGCGCCAGCAGCTTAACAGGGTTTACTGAAGCTTTCTTT
CDR3: CASSLTGFTEAFF

size: -
J: TRBJ1-3
V: TRBV9
D: TRBD1
DNA: TGTGCCAGCAGTGCGGACAGGTCAAGGGGAAACACCATATATTTT
CDR3: CASSADRSRGNTIYF

size: -
J: TRBJ2-1
V: TRBV6-5
D: TRBD1
DNA: TGTGCCAGCAGTTACACGAACAGGGGCAATGAGCAGTTCTTC
CDR3: CASSYTNRGNEQFF

size: -
J: TRBJ2-2
V: TRBV5-5
D: -
DNA: TGTGCCAGCAGCCGCGGAGAGGGGACAAACACCGGGGAGCTGTTTTTT
CDR3: CASSRGEGTNTGELFF

size: -
J: TRBJ2-1
V: TRBV9
D: TRBD2
DNA: TGTGCCAGCAGTGTAAGCGGGGGGACCTACAATGAGCAGTTCTTC
CDR3: CASSVSGGTYNEQFF

size: -
J: TRBJ2-3
V: TRBV9
D: -
DNA: TGTGCCAGCAGCTCAGTAGGAGGGCCGATCGGAGATACGCAGTATTTT
CDR3: CASSSVGGPIGDTQYF

size: -
J: TRBJ2-7
V: TRBV5-1
D: -
DNA: TGCGCCAGCAGCCCCGTAATGAACAGGGTCAACGAGCAGTACTTC
CDR3: CASSPVMNRVNEQYF

size: -
J: TRBJ2-7
V: TRBV10-1
D: -
DNA: TGCGCCAGCAGTGAGGGGGCAGGGGGGAGCTCCTACGAGCAGTACTTC
CDR3: CASSEGAGGSSYEQYF

size: -
J: TRBJ2-1
V: TRBV19
D: -
DNA: TGTGCCAGTAGTATAGCTTCCACAGGGCTTGAGCAGTTCTTC
CDR3: CASSIASTGLEQFF

size: -
J: TRBJ1-6
V: TRBV5-1
D: TRBD1
DNA: TGCGCCAGCAGCCTCGGGACAGGGCGCCTTCGGGTTAATTCACCCCTCCACTTT
CDR3: CASSLGTGRLRVNSPLHF

size: -
J: TRBJ2-2
V: TRBV5-6
D: -
DNA: TGTGCCAGCAGCTTGGATATTCCCGGGGAGCTGTTTTTT
CDR3: CASSLDIPGELFF

size: -
J: TRBJ2-7
V: TRBV6-5
D: TRBD1
DNA: TGTGCCAGCTCCCGGACAGGGGCCCACGAGCAGTACTTC
CDR3: CASSRTGAHEQYF

size: -
J: TRBJ2-5
V: TRBV3-1/TRBV3-2
D: TRBD2
DNA: TGTGCCAGCAGCCAAGGCCCCGGGGGGGAGACCCAGTACTTC
CDR3: CASSQGPGGETQYF

size: -
J: TRBJ2-5
V: TRBV9
D: TRBD2
DNA: TGTGCCAGCAGCGTAGGGAGCGGGGGGAACCAAGAGACCCAGTACTTC
CDR3: CASSVGSGGNQETQYF

size: -
J: TRBJ2-7
V: TRBV5-1
D: TRBD2
DNA: TGCGCCAGCAGTCATCCGGAGACTAGCGGGAGTAGTTACGAGCAGTACTTC
CDR3: CASSHPETSGSSYEQYF

size: -
J: TRBJ2-3
V: TRBV7-3
D: -
DNA: TGTGCCAGCAGCCCTCGCGGGGCCACTAGCATAAATACGCAGTATTTT
CDR3: CASSPRGATSINTQYF

size: -
J: TRBJ2-1
V: TRBV5-6
D: TRBD1
DNA: TGTGCCAGCAGCTTTGACAGGGAAAATGAGCAGTTCTTC
CDR3: CASSFDRENEQFF

size: -
J: TRBJ1-3
V: TRBV7-8
D: TRBD1
DNA: TGTGCCAGCAGCGCGCGACAGGGGGGAAACACCATATATTTT
CDR3: CASSARQGGNTIYF

size: -
J: TRBJ1-3
V: TRBV7-6
D: -
DNA: TGTGCCAGCAGCTTAGCCTCAGGGCGGTCTGGAAACACCATATATTTT
CDR3: CASSLASGRSGNTIYF

size: -
J: TRBJ2-1
V: TRBV24-1
D: TRBD1
DNA: TGTGCCACCAGTGATTTTGGGACAGGAAACAATGAGCAGTTCTTC
CDR3: CATSDFGTGNNEQFF

size: once
J: TRBJ1-1
V: TRBV24-1
D: -
DNA: TGTGCCACCAGTACGGGACACCAATTTGGGACTGAAGCTTTCTTT
CDR3: CATSTGHQFGTEAFF

size: -
J: TRBJ1-1
V: TRBV5-1
D: -
DNA: TGCGCCAGCAGCCTACGGACAGTGAACACTGAAGCTTTCTTT
CDR3: CASSLRTVNTEAFF

size: -
J: TRBJ2-2
V: TRBV24-1
D: -
DNA: TGTGCCACCAGTGATACCAACAGGGGAGGCGGCACCGGGGAGCTGTTTTTT
CDR3: CATSDTNRGGGTGELFF